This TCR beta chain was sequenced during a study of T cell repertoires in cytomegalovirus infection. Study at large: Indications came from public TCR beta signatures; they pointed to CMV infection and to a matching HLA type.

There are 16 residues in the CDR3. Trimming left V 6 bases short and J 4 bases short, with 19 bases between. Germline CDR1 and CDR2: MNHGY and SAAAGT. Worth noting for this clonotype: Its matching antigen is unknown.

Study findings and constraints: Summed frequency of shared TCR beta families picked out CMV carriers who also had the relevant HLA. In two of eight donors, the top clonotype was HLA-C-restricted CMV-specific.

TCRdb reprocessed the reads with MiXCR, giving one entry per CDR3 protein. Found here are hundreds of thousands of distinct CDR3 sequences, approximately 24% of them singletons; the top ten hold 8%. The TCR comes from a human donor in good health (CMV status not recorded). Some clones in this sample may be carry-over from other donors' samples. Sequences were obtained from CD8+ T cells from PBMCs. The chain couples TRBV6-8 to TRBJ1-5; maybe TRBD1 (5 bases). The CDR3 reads CASSPVWGDQNQPQHF. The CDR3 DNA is TGTGCCAGCAGCCCCGTGTGGGGGGATCAGAATCAGCCCCAGCATTTT.